A selection of T cell receptor beta chains follows, all from one sample in a study of fetal regulatory T cell absence and autoimmunity. Using immunoSEQ multiplex PCR, the repertoire was profiled, and TCRdb retains in-frame clones only, with some absent. Of 85,000 to 100,000 clones listed, around 72% are singletons. Sequences were obtained from pancreas tissue. The receptor source for this set is a male donor with IPEX syndrome. CDR3s include the opening cysteine and the closing phenylalanine or tryptophan. Each record gives: V gene, D gene, clone size, J gene, CDR3 length, CDR3 protein, CDR3 DNA. A D gene is named only where the DNA matches it firmly. Size is omitted from some rows. Given values are once, few, many or a class for expanded clones.

>TRBV5-4|NA|NA|TRBJ1-1|14
CASSLDRGRFYAFF
TGTGCCAGCAGCTTGGATCGGGGGCGCTTTTACGCTTTCTTT
>TRBV30|NA|NA|TRBJ2-7|13
CAWSGNWVYEQYF
TGTGCCTGGAGTGGTAACTGGGTCTACGAGCAGTACTTC
>TRBV2|NA|NA|TRBJ2-1|13
CASSEALGYEQFF
TGTGCCAGCAGTGAAGCGCTGGGGTATGAGCAGTTCTTC
>TRBV11-3|NA|NA|TRBJ2-1|14
CASSPTRYWNEQFF
TGTGCCAGCAGCCCGACTAGGTATTGGAATGAGCAGTTCTTC
>TRBV2|NA|once|TRBJ1-1|13
CASCRGANTEAFF
TGTGCCAGCTGCCGGGGGGCGAACACTGAAGCTTTCTTT
>TRBV19|TRBD1|NA|TRBJ1-6|13
CASSIQGDSPLHF
TGTGCCAGTAGTATACAGGGGGATTCACCCCTCCACTTT
>TRBV9|NA|few|TRBJ1-2|15
CASSVATGSNYGYTF
TGTGCCAGCAGCGTAGCTACCGGGTCTAACTATGGCTACACCTTC
>TRBV29-1|TRBD1|NA|TRBJ1-2|15
CSVRTGGLSNYGYTF
TGCAGCGTCCGGACAGGGGGGTTATCTAACTATGGCTACACCTTC
>TRBV19|TRBD2|NA|TRBJ2-2|17
CASSIRTSGREAGELFF
TGTGCCAGTAGTATACGGACTAGCGGGAGGGAGGCCGGGGAGCTGTTTTTT
>TRBV20-1|NA|NA|TRBJ2-3|10
CSATTDTQYF
TGCAGTGCTACCACAGATACGCAGTATTTT
>TRBV2|TRBD2|NA|TRBJ2-1|12
CASIHTSGGKFF
TGTGCCAGCATACATACTAGCGGGGGGAAGTTCTTC
>TRBV19|NA|NA|TRBJ2-1|13
CASSPKFLTEQFF
TGTGCCAGTAGCCCCAAATTCCTCACTGAGCAGTTCTTC
>TRBV5-6|TRBD1|NA|TRBJ2-7|14
CASSWGTGGYEQYF
TGTGCCAGCAGTTGGGGGACAGGGGGGTACGAGCAGTACTTC